This entry features one T cell receptor beta chain sequence. Its antigen is still unknown. This record comes from a study of CD8+CD57+ T cells in acquired aplastic anemia. Profiling that covered TCR beta VDJ and CDR3 relied on genomic DNA as its template. Each CDR3 protein is one row after TCRdb ran MiXCR on the reads. The table shows under 200,000 distinct CDR3 sequences, with more than 45% occurring only once. Patients selected for sequencing had displayed CD8+CD57+ cell expansion by flow cytometry. Findings and limits, study-wide: The CD8+ Simpson's diversity of patients and controls was not significantly different.

This TCR was recovered from a human donor with aplastic anemia. Source material: sorted CD4+, CD8+, or CD8+CD57+ T cells (not recorded which) from PBMCs.

For the CDR3, the DNA is TGTGCCAGCAGCTTAGGTGCACGCCCATCACCCCTCCACTTT. Translated: CASSLGARPSPLHF. The chain couples TRBV7-2 to TRBJ1-6; unclear D gene. CDR3 size: 14 residues. The V gene lost 1 base and the J gene lost 10 bases, with 11 bases spanning the gap. CDR1 and CDR2 from the germline V gene are SGHTA and FQGNSA.